These 23 T cell receptor beta chains were sequenced from one sample in a study of blood T cells in healthy people across ages. A second roughly 6 to 12 cycle PCR used barcoded and J-beta primers. TCRdb re-called the 5' RACE reads with MiXCR, one entry per CDR3 protein. The sample carries 550,000 to 600,000 distinct CDR3 sequences, 27% recorded once. The specimen was blood. The receptor set was obtained from a woman aged 70-85 years in good health.

Only a few counts were recorded for this clonotype. The rearrangement joins TRBV29-1 to TRBJ1-2; 7 bases map to TRBD1. CDR1 and CDR2 from the germline V gene are SQVTM and ANQGSEA. V shed 7 bases and J 7 bases; nucleotides not matched to a gene: 12. This CDR3 spans 13 amino acids. The DNA for the CDR3 is TGCAGCGCCGGGAGACAGGGAAGTCGTGGCTACACCTTC. Its protein product is CSAGRQGSRGYTF.

The V gene is TRBV7-9, the J gene TRBJ1-1; D possibly corresponds to TRBD1 (6 bases). The CDR3 extends over 16 amino acids. V was clipped by 7 bases and J by 8 bases, with 26 bases between them. Germline CDR1 reads SEHNR; CDR2 reads FQNEAQ (reference sequence). The CDR3 sequence is CASTYVPGAGILEAFF. The CDR3 DNA reads as TGTGCCAGCACCTACGTCCCGGGGGCAGGGATTTTGGAAGCTTTCTTT.

This clonotype has ten or more counts. The chain couples TRBV5-1 to TRBJ2-5; D remains ambiguous. Germline V gene lookup returns CDR1 SGHRS and CDR2 YFSETQ. Trimming took off 2 bases at V and 0 bases at J, with 2 bases between the two ends. This CDR3 has 12 amino acids. The DNA of the CDR3 is TGCGCCAGCAGCTTCAACCAAGAGACCCAGTACTTC. Translated: CASSFNQETQYF.

V gene TRBV25-1 combines with J gene TRBJ1-2; TRBD1 is a possible D gene (5 bases). V was cut by 3 bases and J by 4 bases, with 12 bases left in between. Germline V gene lookup returns CDR1 MGHDK and CDR2 SYGVNS. This CDR3 has 14 amino acids. CDR3 residues: CASSEGPRFYGYTF. The CDR3 DNA reads as TGTGCCAGCAGTGAGGGACCCCGGTTCTATGGCTACACCTTC.

The chain has TRBV12-3 or TRBV12-4 and TRBJ1-2; D remains unclear. The CDR3 has 13 amino acids. Between the trimmed V and J ends, which lost 5 bases and 6 bases, there was a span of 13 bases. In nucleotides, the CDR3 is TGTGCCAGCAGTCGAGACCCAAGCCATGGCTACACCTTC. Residues: CASSRDPSHGYTF.

The chain is built from TRBV4-1 and TRBJ2-5, with TRBD2 identical over 8 bases. The CDR3 is made up of 15 amino acids. The V segment lost 4 bases and the J segment 3 bases; nucleotides outside the gene matches: 7. Looked up from germline, CDR1 is MGHRA and CDR2 is YSYEKL. The CDR3 bases are TGCGCCAGCAGCCGCCAGACAGCGGGGGAAGAGACCCAGTACTTC. Residues: CASSRQTAGEETQYF.

CDR3 in DNA: TGCAGTGCTAACATGGGATCAAGGACAGGGGTTTCCTACGAGCAGTACTTC. Protein: CSANMGSRTGVSYEQYF. The rearrangement links TRBV20-1 to TRBJ2-7; 9 nucleotides agree with TRBD1. V was clipped by 4 bases and J by 1 base; unmatched bases: 14. CDR3 length: 17 amino acids. Germline CDR1 reads DFQATT; CDR2 reads SNEGSKA (reference sequence).

In this sample, this clonotype turned up many times. The genes are TRBV4-2 and TRBJ2-3, with 7 bases identical to TRBD2. The length of the CDR3 is 16 residues. J gave up 6 bases and V 3 bases, and 12 bases lay outside the gene matches. Looked up from germline, CDR1 is LGHNA and CDR2 is YNFKEQ. The CDR3 DNA is TGTGCCAGCAGCCAGAGGGACTACCCAGACGGGGATACGCAGTATTTT. This translates into CASSQRDYPDGDTQYF.

The DNA of the CDR3 is TGTGCCAGCAGTTCTCTCGGACAGGGCTATGAGCAGTACTTC. Translation: CASSSLGQGYEQYF. This rearrangement joins TRBV12-3 or TRBV12-4 to TRBJ2-5; 8 nucleotides align to TRBD1. With 4 bases clipped from V and 11 bases from J, the junction kept 12 bases outside the gene matches. The CDR3 consists of 14 residues.

This clonotype was counted a few times. The CDR3 nucleotides are TGTGCCACCAGTGAAAACAGTGATGGCTACACCTTC. Its translation: CATSENSDGYTF. This chain joins TRBV24-1 and TRBJ1-2, with no clear D. Germline values: CDR1 KGHDR, CDR2 SFDVKD. This CDR3 is built from 12 residues. V was pared by 4 bases and J by 6 bases, with 8 bases between.

This clonotype was seen many times. The CDR3 nucleotides are TGCAGTGGTTGGCAGCTTAACTATGGCTACACCTTC. This codes for CSGWQLNYGYTF. The chain is built from TRBV20-1 and TRBJ1-2; D is unresolved. The germline V gene has CDR1 DFQATT and CDR2 SNEGSKA (reference sequence). The CDR3 runs to 12 residues. The V gene lost 7 bases and the J gene lost 1 base, with 10 bases spanning the gap.

This clonotype has only a few counts. The chain carries TRBV7-6 and TRBJ2-3; perhaps TRBD1 as D (6 bases). CDR1 and CDR2 from the germline V gene are SGHVS and FNYEAQ. The V and J ends lost 2 bases and 7 bases respectively, with 13 bases between them. This CDR3 spans 14 amino acids. The DNA of the CDR3 is TGTGCCAGCAGCTTAAGAGGGGGAGTAAATACGCAGTATTTT. Translated, it gives CASSLRGGVNTQYF.

In DNA, the CDR3 is TGTGCCAGCAGCGGTTATACCGGGGAGCTGTTTTTT. Its protein product is CASSGYTGELFF. The chain couples TRBV2 to TRBJ2-2; D not certain. V lost 6 bases and J lost 5, with 7 bases in between. CDR3 length equals 12 residues. Per germline, CDR1 SNHLY and CDR2 FYNNEI.

This clonotype turned up a few times. A read error may produce the germline difference seen at one junction end. J is TRBJ1-5 and V is TRBV20-1; D not certain. CDR3 length: 13 amino acids. CDR1 is DFQATT and CDR2 is SNEGSKA in the germline V gene (reference sequence). In DNA form, the CDR3 reads TGCAGTGCTAGGACTTTTAGCAATCAGCCCCAGCGTTTT. Translating it yields CSARTFSNQPQRF.

With respect to this clonotype: Possible read error: a much larger clone is one base away. This sequence joins TRBV7-3 and TRBJ1-1; possibly TRBD1 for D (6 bases). CDR3 size: 13 residues. Germline V gives CDR1 SGHTA, CDR2 FQGTGA. CDR3 sequence (DNA): TGTGCCGGCAGCCTACAGGGGAACACTGAAGCTTTCTTT. The encoded protein is CAGSLQGNTEAFF.

The gene calls are TRBV27 and TRBJ2-3; the D gene is possibly TRBD1 (5 bases). The germline V gene encodes CDR1 MNHEY and CDR2 SMNVEV (reference sequence). CDR3 length equals 15 residues. Trimming removed 2 bases from V and 0 bases from J, with 9 bases in between. The CDR3 loop reads CASSLRGLSTDTQYF. CDR3 nucleotides: TGTGCCAGCAGTTTAAGGGGCCTTAGCACAGATACGCAGTATTTT.

Concerning this clonotype itself: A read error may produce the germline difference seen at one junction end. This sequence joins TRBV20-1 and TRBJ2-2, with D possibly TRBD2 on 6 matching bases. Germline loops: CDR1 DFQATT, CDR2 SNEGSKA (reference sequence). The CDR3 spans 15 residues. The CDR3 sequence is CSASPGGMGTGEPFF. CDR3 DNA: TGCAGTGCCTCCCCAGGAGGGATGGGCACCGGGGAGCCGTTTTTT.

The genes are TRBV5-1 and TRBJ2-2, with D possibly TRBD1 on 6 matching bases. Germline CDR1 SGHRS, CDR2 YFSETQ. The CDR3 totals 15 residues. The V end was cut by 5 bases, the J end by 3 bases, with 14 bases between. The CDR3 nucleotides read TGCGCCAGCAGTTACAGGGATCGGGACACCGGGGAGCTGTTTTTT. Protein product: CASSYRDRDTGELFF.

This clonotype was found a few times. J is TRBJ2-6 and V is TRBV14; D remains unclear. CDR1 is SGHDN and CDR2 is FVKESK in the germline V gene. V was trimmed by 0 bases and J by 0 bases, leaving 6 bases between them. The CDR3 consists of 16 residues. The CDR3, as DNA: TGTGCCAGCAGCCAAGATTTGAGCTCTGGGGCCAACGTCCTGACTTTC. Translated: CASSQDLSSGANVLTF.

This clonotype was seen more than once but under ten times. The chain is built from TRBV20-1 and TRBJ1-2; tentative D call: TRBD1 (5 bases). The CDR3 is 15 residues long. With 3 bases removed from V and 2 bases from J, the gap between germline ends came to 16 bases. Germline CDR1 is DFQATT and CDR2 is SNEGSKA (reference sequence). The CDR3 reads CSARPAGSSNYGYTF. The DNA for the CDR3 is TGCAGTGCTAGGCCCGCAGGGTCCTCCAACTATGGCTACACCTTC.

V usage is TRBV11-3 and J usage is TRBJ2-5, with 13 bases aligning to TRBD2. This CDR3 spans 17 amino acids. The V gene end was trimmed by 9 bases and the J gene end by 4 bases; junction bases not matched to a gene: 14. Germline V CDR1 and CDR2: SGHNT, YENEEA. CDR3 sequence reads: CASSPGRLAGGVETQYF. CDR3 nucleotide sequence: TGTGCCAGTTCGCCAGGCCGACTAGCGGGGGGAGTAGAGACCCAGTACTTC.

This clonotype was counted between two and nine times. V is TRBV15 and J is TRBJ2-5, with 11 bases lining up with TRBD1. Germline assignment: CDR1 LNHNV and CDR2 YYDKDF (reference sequence). This CDR3 has 15 amino acids. With 1 base clipped from V and 3 bases from J, the junction kept 1 base outside the gene matches. The CDR3 reads CATSRGDRGKETQYF. For the CDR3, the DNA is TGTGCCACCAGCAGAGGGGACAGGGGGAAAGAGACCCAGTACTTC. Drawing the rest from reference TRBV15 and TRBJ2-5, the complete variable domain is DAMVIQNPRYQVTQFGKPVTLSCSQTLNHNVMYWYQQKSSQAPKLLFHYYDKDFNNEADTPDNFQSRRPNTSFCFLDIRSPGLGDTAMYLCATSRGDRGKETQYFGPGTRLLVL.

The chain combines TRBV6-5 with TRBJ2-5, with 9 bases that match TRBD2. V shed 7 bases, J shed 4 bases, and the junction held 13 bases outside the gene matches. The germline gives CDR1 MNHEY, CDR2 SVGAGI. This CDR3 comprises 16 residues. The CDR3 here is CASITSRRGGRETQYF. In nucleotides, the CDR3 is TGTGCCAGCATTACCAGTAGGCGGGGGGGCCGAGAGACCCAGTACTTC.